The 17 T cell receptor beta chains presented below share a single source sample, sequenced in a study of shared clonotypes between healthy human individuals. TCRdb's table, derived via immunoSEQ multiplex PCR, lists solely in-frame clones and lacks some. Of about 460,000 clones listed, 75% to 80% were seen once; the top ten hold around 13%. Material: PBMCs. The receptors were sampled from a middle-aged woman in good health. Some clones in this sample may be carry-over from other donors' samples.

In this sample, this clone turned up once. As DNA, the CDR3 is TGTGCCAGCGAGGGTGGCTATGGCTACACCTTC. It translates to CASEGGYGYTF. The chain couples TRBV19 to TRBJ1-2; D uncertain. In germline, CDR1 is LNHDA, CDR2 SQIVND (reference sequence). Trimming pared 9 bases from V and 4 bases from J, leaving 9 bases between. The CDR3 runs 11 residues.

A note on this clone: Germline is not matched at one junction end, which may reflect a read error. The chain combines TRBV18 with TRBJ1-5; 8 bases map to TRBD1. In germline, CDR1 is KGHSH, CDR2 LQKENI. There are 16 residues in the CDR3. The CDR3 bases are TGCGCCAGCTCATTTGGACAGGGCGGGAGCAATCAGCCCCAGCATTTT. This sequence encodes CASSFGQGGSNQPQHF.

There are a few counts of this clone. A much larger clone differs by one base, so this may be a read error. CDR3 nucleotides: TGTGCCAGCCGCCGCAGACTAGCGGGAGCCTACGAGCAGTACTTC. Residues: CASRRRLAGAYEQYF. The chain uses TRBV28 and TRBJ2-7, with TRBD2 matching 12 bases. The CDR3 extends over 15 amino acids. The J segment lost 2 bases and the V segment lost 8 bases, leaving 7 bases of the junction unmatched. Per germline, CDR1 MDHEN and CDR2 SYDVKM.

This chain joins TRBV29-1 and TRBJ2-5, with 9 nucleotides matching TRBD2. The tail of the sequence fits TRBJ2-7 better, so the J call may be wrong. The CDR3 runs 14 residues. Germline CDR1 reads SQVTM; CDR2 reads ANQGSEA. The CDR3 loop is CSVAGSGGSYEQYF. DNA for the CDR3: TGCAGCGTTGCGGGTAGCGGGGGATCCTACGAGCAGTACTTC.

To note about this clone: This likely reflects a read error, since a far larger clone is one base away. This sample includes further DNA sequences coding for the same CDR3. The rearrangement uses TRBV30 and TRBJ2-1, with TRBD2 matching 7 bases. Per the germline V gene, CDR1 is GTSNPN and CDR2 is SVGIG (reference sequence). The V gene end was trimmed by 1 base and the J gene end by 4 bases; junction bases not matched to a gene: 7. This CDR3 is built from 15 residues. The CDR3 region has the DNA TGTGCCTGGAGTGGGACTAGTGGAACTTACAATGAGCAGTTCTTC. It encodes CAWSGTSGTYNEQFF.

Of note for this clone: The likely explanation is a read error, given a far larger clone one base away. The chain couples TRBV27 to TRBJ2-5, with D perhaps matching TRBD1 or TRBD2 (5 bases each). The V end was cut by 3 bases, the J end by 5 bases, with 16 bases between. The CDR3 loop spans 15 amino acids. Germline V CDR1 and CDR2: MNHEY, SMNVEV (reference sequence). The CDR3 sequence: CASSLGRLIGETQYF. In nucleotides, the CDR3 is TGTGCCAGCAGTTTGGGACGGCTTATAGGGGAGACCCAGTACTTC.

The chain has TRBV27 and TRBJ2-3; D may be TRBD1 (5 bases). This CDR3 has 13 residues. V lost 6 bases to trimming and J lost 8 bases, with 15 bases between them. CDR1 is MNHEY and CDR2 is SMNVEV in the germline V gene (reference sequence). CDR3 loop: CASSPLTAGTQYF. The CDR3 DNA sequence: TGTGCCAGCAGCCCACTGACAGCTGGTACGCAGTATTTT.

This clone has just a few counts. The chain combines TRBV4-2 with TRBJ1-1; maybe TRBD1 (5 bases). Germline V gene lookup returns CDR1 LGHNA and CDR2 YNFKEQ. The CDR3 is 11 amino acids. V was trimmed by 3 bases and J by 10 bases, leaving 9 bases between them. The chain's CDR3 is CASSQAGRAFF. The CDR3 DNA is TGTGCCAGCAGCCAGGCAGGGCGAGCTTTCTTT.

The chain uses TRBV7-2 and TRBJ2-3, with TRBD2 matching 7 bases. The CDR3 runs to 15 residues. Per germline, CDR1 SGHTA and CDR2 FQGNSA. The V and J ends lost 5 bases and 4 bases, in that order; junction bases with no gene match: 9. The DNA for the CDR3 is TGTGCCAGCAGCCTCCCGGGGGGAGCGGCAGATACGCAGTATTTT. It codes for CASSLPGGAADTQYF.

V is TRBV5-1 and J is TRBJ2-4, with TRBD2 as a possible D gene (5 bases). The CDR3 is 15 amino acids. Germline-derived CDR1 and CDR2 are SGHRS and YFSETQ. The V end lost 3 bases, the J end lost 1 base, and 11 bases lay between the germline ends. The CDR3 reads CASSSVGVAKNIQYF. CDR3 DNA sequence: TGCGCCAGCAGCTCCGTCGGGGTCGCCAAAAACATTCAGTACTTC.

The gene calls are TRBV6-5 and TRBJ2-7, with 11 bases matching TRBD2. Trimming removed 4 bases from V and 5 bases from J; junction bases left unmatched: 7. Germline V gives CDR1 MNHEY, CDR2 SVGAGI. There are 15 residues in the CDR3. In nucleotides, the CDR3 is TGTGCCAGCAGTTTAATAGCGGGAGGGCCCAACGAGCAGTACTTC. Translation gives CASSLIAGGPNEQYF.

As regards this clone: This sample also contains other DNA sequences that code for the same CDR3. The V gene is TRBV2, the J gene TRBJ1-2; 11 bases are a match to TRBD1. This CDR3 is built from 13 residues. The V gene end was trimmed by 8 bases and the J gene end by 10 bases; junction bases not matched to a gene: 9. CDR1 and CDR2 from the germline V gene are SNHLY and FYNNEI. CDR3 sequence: CASPPGTGGPYTF. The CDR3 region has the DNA TGTGCCAGCCCCCCTGGGACAGGGGGACCCTACACCTTC.

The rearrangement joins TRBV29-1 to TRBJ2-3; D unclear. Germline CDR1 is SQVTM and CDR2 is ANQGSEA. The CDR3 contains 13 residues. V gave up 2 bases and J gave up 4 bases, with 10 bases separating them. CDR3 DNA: TGCAGCGTTGAACCCCATACCTCAGATACGCAGTATTTT. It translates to CSVEPHTSDTQYF.

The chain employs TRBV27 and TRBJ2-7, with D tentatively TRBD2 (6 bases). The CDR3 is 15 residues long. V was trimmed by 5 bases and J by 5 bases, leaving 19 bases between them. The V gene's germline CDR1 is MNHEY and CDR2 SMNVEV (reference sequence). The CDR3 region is CASSPRLVFIDEQYF. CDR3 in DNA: TGTGCCAGCAGTCCCCGACTAGTCTTTATCGACGAGCAGTACTTC.

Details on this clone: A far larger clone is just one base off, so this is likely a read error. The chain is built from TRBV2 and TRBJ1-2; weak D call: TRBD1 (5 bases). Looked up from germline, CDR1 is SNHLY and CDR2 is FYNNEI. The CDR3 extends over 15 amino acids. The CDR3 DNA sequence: TGTGCCAGCACGCCGGGGCAGGGCTCCCTAGGTGGCCACACCTTC. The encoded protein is CASTPGQGSLGGHTF.

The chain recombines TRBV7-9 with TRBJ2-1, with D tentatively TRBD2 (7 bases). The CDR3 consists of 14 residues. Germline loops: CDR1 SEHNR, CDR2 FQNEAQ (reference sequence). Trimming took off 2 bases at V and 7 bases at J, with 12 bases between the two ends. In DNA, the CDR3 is TGTGCCAGCAGCTTATCGGGGGGCAAAAATGAGCAGTTCTTC. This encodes CASSLSGGKNEQFF.

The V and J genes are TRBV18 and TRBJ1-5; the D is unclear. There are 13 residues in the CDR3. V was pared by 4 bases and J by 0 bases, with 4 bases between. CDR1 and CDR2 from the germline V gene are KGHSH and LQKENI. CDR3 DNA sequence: TGTGCCAGCTCACAGGGTAGCAATCAGCCCCAGCATTTT. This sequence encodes CASSQGSNQPQHF. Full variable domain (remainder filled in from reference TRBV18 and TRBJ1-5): NAGVMQNPRHLVRRRGQEARLRCSPMKGHSHVYWYRQLPEEGLKFMVYLQKENIIDESGMPKERFSAEFPKEGPSILRIQQVVRGDSAAYFCASSQGSNQPQHFGDGTRLSIL.